These 28 T cell receptor beta chains came from one sample sequenced in a study of shared clonotypes between healthy human individuals. Clones were sequenced by immunoSEQ multiplex PCR, and TCRdb holds only the in-frame ones, with some missing. This table has roughly 2.2 million clones, about nine tenths appearing once. Sequenced sample: naive CD4+ T cells from PBMCs. Subset defined: CD45RA+ positively selected. The receptors were sampled from a young man in good health. Some clones in this sample may be carry-over from other donors' samples.

The rearrangement joins TRBV5-1 to TRBJ2-5; 8 nucleotides agree with TRBD1. CDR3 length: 15 residues. J was trimmed by 5 bases and V by 4 bases; bases with no gene match: 10. From germline, CDR1 is SGHRS and CDR2 YFSETQ. The CDR3, as DNA: TGCGCCAGCAGCACCGGACAGGGCGGAGGGGAGACCCAGTACTTC. It codes for CASSTGQGGGETQYF.

The chain uses TRBV25-1 and TRBJ1-4, with no clear D. This CDR3 spans 13 amino acids. Trimming removed 3 bases at V and 8 bases at J, with 10 bases between. The germline CDR1 and CDR2 sequences are MGHDK and SYGVNS. CDR3: CASSDYFGEKLFF. The CDR3 nucleotides are TGTGCCAGCAGTGATTATTTCGGAGAAAAACTGTTTTTT. The whole variable domain, remainder taken from reference TRBV25-1 and TRBJ1-4, is EADIYQTPRYLVIGTGKKITLECSQTMGHDKMYWYQQDPGMELHLIHYSYGVNSTEKGDLSSESTVSRIRTEHFPLTLESARPSHTSQYLCASSDYFGEKLFFGSGTQLSVL.

The CDR3 nucleotides read TGCGCCAGCTCCCGAGGGAGAGACAGGGCGACAGATACGCAGTATTTT. This encodes CASSRGRDRATDTQYF. This chain joins TRBV5-1 and TRBJ2-3; the match to TRBD1 covers 7 bases. CDR3 length: 16 amino acids. The germline V gene has CDR1 SGHRS and CDR2 YFSETQ. Trimming took 7 bases from V and 3 from J; bases not matched to a gene: 14.

This chain uses TRBV5-1 with TRBJ1-1; 9 nucleotides line up with TRBD1. This CDR3 spans 15 amino acids. The germline V gene has CDR1 SGHRS and CDR2 YFSETQ. V shed 4 bases and J 2 bases; nucleotides not matched to a gene: 6. In DNA, the CDR3 is TGCGCCAGCAGCGTCTACAGGGGGCGTAACACTGAAGCTTTCTTT. It encodes CASSVYRGRNTEAFF.

V is TRBV28 and J is TRBJ1-1, with D possibly TRBD1 on 6 matching bases. Trimming removed 4 bases from V and 0 bases from J, with 15 bases in between. CDR1 MDHEN and CDR2 SYDVKM come from the germline V gene. CDR3 length: 16 amino acids. The CDR3 DNA reads as TGTGCCAGCAGTTCCCGGACAGCACCTTTGAACACTGAAGCTTTCTTT. Amino acid sequence: CASSSRTAPLNTEAFF.

V gene TRBV28 combines with J gene TRBJ2-1, with 7 bases aligning to TRBD2. This CDR3 spans 17 amino acids. From germline, CDR1 is MDHEN and CDR2 SYDVKM. Trimming at V came to 6 bases and at J to 0 bases, leaving 11 bases not matched to a gene. CDR3 sequence reads: CASRTVRRGSSYNEQFF. The CDR3 nucleotides are TGTGCCAGCAGGACTGTTAGGCGGGGGAGCTCCTACAATGAGCAGTTCTTC.

The chain recombines TRBV7-6 with TRBJ2-7; maybe TRBD2 (6 bases). Between the trimmed V and J ends, which lost 5 bases and 3 bases, there was a span of 14 bases. Germline lookup yields CDR1 SGHVS and CDR2 FNYEAQ. The CDR3 covers 14 residues. CDR3 sequence (DNA): TGTGCCAGCAGCCACGGGAGACTGGACTACGAGCAGTACTTC. It is translated as CASSHGRLDYEQYF.

The V and J genes are TRBV28 and TRBJ1-2, with a weak D call TRBD1 (6 bases). Germline CDR1 is MDHEN and CDR2 is SYDVKM. Trimming left V 7 bases short and J 9 bases short, with 18 bases between. The CDR3 runs to 13 residues. CDR3 nucleotide sequence: TGTGCCAGCAACGGAGGGGGAGGCATGAGCTACACCTTC. Its protein product is CASNGGGGMSYTF.

The rearrangement links TRBV6-6 to TRBJ2-1; TRBD2 is a possible D gene (6 bases). Germline values: CDR1 MNHNY, CDR2 SVGAGI (reference sequence). V shed 8 bases and J shed 7 bases, with 15 bases lying between them. This CDR3 has 13 amino acids. The CDR3 is CASGASVGNEQFF. The CDR3 region has the DNA TGTGCCAGCGGAGCTAGCGTGGGGAATGAGCAGTTCTTC.

The V and J genes are TRBV19 and TRBJ2-7; D remains unclear. The germline gives CDR1 LNHDA, CDR2 SQIVND (reference sequence). CDR3 length: 11 residues. Between the trimmed V and J ends, which lost 0 bases and 5 bases, there was a span of 2 bases. This CDR3 reads CASSIEDEQYF. Written as DNA, the CDR3 is TGTGCCAGTAGTATAGAGGACGAGCAGTACTTC.

This chain links TRBV2 with TRBJ2-1, with 8 nucleotides matching TRBD2. J gave up 3 bases and V 8 bases, and 6 bases lay outside the gene matches. This CDR3 is built from 14 residues. CDR1 is SNHLY and CDR2 is FYNNEI in the germline V gene. DNA of the CDR3: TGTGCCAGCCAAAGTAGCGGGATCTACAATGAGCAGTTCTTC. This translates into CASQSSGIYNEQFF.

In regard to this clone: At the DNA level, this CDR3 is encoded by other sequences in the same sample as well. This chain links TRBV5-1 with TRBJ2-3, with 8 positions matching TRBD1. The germline V gene encodes CDR1 SGHRS and CDR2 YFSETQ. With 5 bases clipped from V and 0 bases from J, the junction kept 5 bases outside the gene matches. The length of the CDR3 is 15 residues. Written as DNA, the CDR3 is TGCGCCAGCAGTCGCGACAGGGGAAGCACAGATACGCAGTATTTT. It codes for CASSRDRGSTDTQYF.

The rearrangement uses TRBV6-5 and TRBJ2-1; TRBD2 is a possible D gene (7 bases). V lost 5 bases to trimming and J lost 10 bases, with 18 bases between them. Germline CDR1 and CDR2: MNHEY and SVGAGI. The CDR3 totals 14 residues. The CDR3 reads CASSISGGLREQFF. DNA of the CDR3: TGTGCCAGCAGTATCTCGGGGGGCCTGAGGGAGCAGTTCTTC.

The chain combines TRBV27 with TRBJ1-2, with 9 positions matching TRBD1. CDR3 size: 13 residues. J lost 8 bases, V lost 1 base, and 2 bases had no gene match. CDR1 MNHEY and CDR2 SMNVEV come from the germline V gene (reference sequence). The CDR3: CASSLYRGRGYTF. The CDR3 DNA follows: TGTGCCAGCAGTTTATACAGGGGGCGGGGCTACACCTTC.

The chain uses TRBV4-1 and TRBJ1-5; tentatively, D is TRBD1 (6 bases). The CDR3 spans 18 residues. V was pared by 1 base and J by 7 bases, with 23 bases between. The germline V gene has CDR1 MGHRA and CDR2 YSYEKL. CDR3 sequence reads: CASSQVSLRQVRVQPQHF. The CDR3 region has the DNA TGCGCCAGCAGCCAAGTTTCCCTAAGACAGGTTAGGGTGCAGCCCCAGCATTTT.

The rearrangement joins TRBV7-9 to TRBJ2-2; 10 bases fit TRBD2. The CDR3 is 18 residues long. After removal of 5 bases from V and 0 bases from J, the junction contained 9 bases not matched to a gene. Germline CDR1 is SEHNR and CDR2 is FQNEAQ (reference sequence). Here the CDR3 DNA reads TGTGCCAGCAGCCCGCCTCGCCTAGCGGGAGCGAACACCGGGGAGCTGTTTTTT. As protein: CASSPPRLAGANTGELFF.

The V gene is TRBV7-2, the J gene TRBJ2-1; 9 nucleotides match TRBD2. Trimming removed 7 bases from V and 4 bases from J; junction bases left unmatched: 5. The CDR3 has 14 amino acids. The germline V gene encodes CDR1 SGHTA and CDR2 FQGNSA. The CDR3 protein is CASIRLAVYNEQFF. In DNA form, the CDR3 reads TGTGCCAGCATCAGACTAGCGGTATACAATGAGCAGTTCTTC.

The rearrangement joins TRBV5-1 to TRBJ2-5; D may match TRBD1 or TRBD2 (5 bases each). The germline V gene encodes CDR1 SGHRS and CDR2 YFSETQ. This CDR3 is 16 amino acids long. V shed 2 bases and J shed 2 bases, with 16 bases lying between them. Here the CDR3 reads CASSFSPAGTQETQYF. CDR3 DNA sequence: TGCGCCAGCAGCTTCTCTCCCGCAGGGACGCAAGAGACCCAGTACTTC.

J is TRBJ2-1 and V is TRBV11-2, with 7 positions matching TRBD2. V lost 2 bases and J lost 9; bases outside the gene matches: 16. CDR1 SGHAT and CDR2 FQNNGV come from the germline V gene. This CDR3 is built from 17 residues. The CDR3 nucleotides are TGTGCCAGCAGCTTAAACCCCGCGGGACTACGCGGTATTGAGCAGTTCTTC. It encodes CASSLNPAGLRGIEQFF. Using reference TRBV11-2 and TRBJ2-1 for the parts outside the CDR3, the full variable domain is EAGVAQSPRYKIIEKRQSVAFWCNPISGHATLYWYQQILGQGPKLLIQFQNNGVVDDSQLPKDRFSAERLKGVDSTLKIQPAKLEDSAVYLCASSLNPAGLRGIEQFFGPGTRLTVL.

The chain is built from TRBV7-9 and TRBJ2-1; D gene unclear. Germline V gene lookup returns CDR1 SEHNR and CDR2 FQNEAQ (reference sequence). There are 14 residues in the CDR3. V shed 1 base and J shed 3 bases, with 7 bases lying between them. The CDR3 protein is CASSLDRNYNEQFF. Written as DNA, the CDR3 is TGTGCCAGCAGCTTAGATCGGAACTACAATGAGCAGTTCTTC.

The V call is TRBV5-1, the J call TRBJ2-1, with TRBD2 matching over 9 bases. Germline loops: CDR1 SGHRS, CDR2 YFSETQ. The CDR3 covers 15 residues. V shed 0 bases, J shed 8 bases, and the junction held 6 bases outside the gene matches. The DNA for the CDR3 is TGCGCCAGCAGCTTGGCCGGGACTAGCTTACATGAGCAGTTCTTC. It codes for CASSLAGTSLHEQFF.

This chain links TRBV7-2 with TRBJ2-5, with D maybe TRBD2 (5 bases). CDR3 length equals 14 residues. V was shortened by 3 bases and J by 4 bases, with 12 bases between the two germline ends. The germline V gene encodes CDR1 SGHTA and CDR2 FQGNSA. This CDR3 is CASSFNRGRETQYF. The CDR3 bases are TGTGCCAGCAGCTTTAACCGGGGAAGAGAGACCCAGTACTTC.

The chain carries TRBV5-6 and TRBJ2-5; D remains unclear. The V end lost 3 bases, the J end lost 0 bases, and 9 bases lay between the germline ends. The CDR3 is 14 amino acids. The germline CDR1 and CDR2 sequences are SGHDT and YYEEEE. The CDR3 DNA reads TGTGCCAGCAGCTACTACGGGTACCAAGAGACCCAGTACTTC. This gives the protein CASSYYGYQETQYF.

The chain's CDR3 is CASSPMGYPYEQYF. Here the CDR3 DNA reads TGTGCCAGCAGTCCCATGGGATACCCCTACGAGCAGTACTTC. V usage is TRBV28 and J usage is TRBJ2-7; the D is unclear. Trimming took off 5 bases at V and 2 bases at J, with 13 bases between the two ends. The CDR3 extends over 14 amino acids. CDR1 and CDR2 from the germline V gene are MDHEN and SYDVKM.

Notes on this clone: Other nucleotide sequences in the sample specify the same CDR3. The chain has TRBV7-2 and TRBJ1-2; 11 bases agree with TRBD1. The CDR3 is 13 amino acids. Germline CDR1 and CDR2: SGHTA and FQGNSA. After removal of 5 bases from V and 7 bases from J, the junction contained 3 bases not matched to a gene. CDR3 in amino acids: CASSLDRGRGYTF. The CDR3 coding sequence is TGTGCCAGCAGCCTGGACAGGGGGCGTGGCTACACCTTC.

This chain uses TRBV19 with TRBJ1-4; the D gene is possibly TRBD1 (6 bases). The CDR3 covers 15 residues. The V end was cut by 5 bases, the J end by 10 bases, with 20 bases between. The V gene's germline CDR1 is LNHDA and CDR2 SQIVND (reference sequence). CDR3 sequence reads: CASSPEDRFSGKLFF. In DNA, the CDR3 is TGTGCCAGTAGTCCCGAAGACAGGTTCAGCGGAAAACTGTTTTTT.

This chain uses TRBV25-1 with TRBJ1-1, with 9 bases fitting TRBD1. With V trimmed by 6 bases and J by 10 bases, 15 bases remained unmatched. This CDR3 region has 15 residues. The germline gives CDR1 MGHDK, CDR2 SYGVNS. CDR3 sequence reads: CASSLAGQGSPGAFF. The CDR3 coding sequence is TGTGCCAGCAGCCTGGCGGGACAGGGATCACCGGGAGCTTTCTTT.

This chain joins TRBV5-6 and TRBJ1-5; D may be TRBD1 (6 bases). The CDR3 has 15 residues. Deletions cut 4 bases from V and 3 bases from J, with 14 bases between. Germline loops: CDR1 SGHDT, CDR2 YYEEEE. For the CDR3, the DNA is TGTGCCAGCAGCCCCGGGGGGGGCCTCAATCAGCCCCAGCATTTT. Translating it yields CASSPGGGLNQPQHF.